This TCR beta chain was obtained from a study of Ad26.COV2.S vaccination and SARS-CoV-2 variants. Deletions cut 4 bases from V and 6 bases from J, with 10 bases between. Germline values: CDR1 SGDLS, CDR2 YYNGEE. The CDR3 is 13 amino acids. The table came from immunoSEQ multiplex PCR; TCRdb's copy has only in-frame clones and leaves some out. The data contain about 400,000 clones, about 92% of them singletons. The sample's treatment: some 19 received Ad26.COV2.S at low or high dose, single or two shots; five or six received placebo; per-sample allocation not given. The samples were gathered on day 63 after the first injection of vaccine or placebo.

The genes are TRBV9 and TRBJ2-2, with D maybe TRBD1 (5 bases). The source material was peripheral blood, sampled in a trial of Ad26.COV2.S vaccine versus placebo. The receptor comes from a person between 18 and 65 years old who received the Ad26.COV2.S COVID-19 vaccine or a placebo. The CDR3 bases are TGTGCCAGCAGCCCGCAGGGTCCCGGGGAGCTGTTTTTT. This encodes CASSPQGPGELFF.